Listed below are T cell receptor beta chains from one sample, sequenced in a study of blood T cells in healthy people across ages. In TCRdb, the 5' RACE reads were re-called with MiXCR into one record per CDR3 protein. The table lists fewer than 1,000,000 distinct CDR3 sequences, 40% to 50% of them singletons, with nearly 20% in the top ten. Sequenced: blood. These receptors all come from a man aged 60-69 years in good health. Both conserved end residues are trimmed from each CDR3. The D gene is left open where the match is weak.

d_gene,len,v_gene,CDR3aa
TRBD1,15,TRBV6-6,ASRGQGAFIGSYEQY
NA,13,TRBV24-1,ATSDSGGLNYEQY
NA,10,TRBV12-3/TRBV12-4,ASSLGPGKQY
NA,11,TRBV20-1,SASRSGSGTQY
NA,11,TRBV7-9,ASSLVQLNGYT
NA,13,TRBV30,AWSVSDLSYNEQF
NA,14,TRBV20-1,SARVRAGTTNEKLF
TRBD1,13,TRBV6-6,ASSYGTGPYETQY
NA,10,TRBV20-1,SPAAGMNEQF
NA,11,TRBV10-3,AISVQGQETQY
NA,12,TRBV7-2,ASSYRGVLETQY
NA,13,TRBV6-6,ASSKDPTSTDTQY
NA,10,TRBV12-3/TRBV12-4,ASSLRVGEQF
NA,11,TRBV6-4,ASTRTPEHEQF
NA,9,TRBV6-5,ASIMNTEAF
NA,12,TRBV7-2,ASSLGWVAYEQY
NA,14,TRBV9,ASSVGLARNTDTQY
TRBD2,15,TRBV5-1,ASSTSGTSGGYNGQF
TRBD2,15,TRBV4-3,ASSLRLAGGYYNEQY
NA,13,TRBV20-1,SATGPTIVYNEQF
NA,16,TRBV7-4,ASSQLLQLAYVFDEQY
NA,12,TRBV4-3,ASSQPDSYNEQF
TRBD1,13,TRBV5-4,ASGPDRASNYGYT
TRBD1,13,TRBV9,ASSVTGVVTYEQY
TRBD1,13,TRBV19,ASSIQGAYSYEQY
TRBD1,12,TRBV6-1,ASSEGQGYSPLH